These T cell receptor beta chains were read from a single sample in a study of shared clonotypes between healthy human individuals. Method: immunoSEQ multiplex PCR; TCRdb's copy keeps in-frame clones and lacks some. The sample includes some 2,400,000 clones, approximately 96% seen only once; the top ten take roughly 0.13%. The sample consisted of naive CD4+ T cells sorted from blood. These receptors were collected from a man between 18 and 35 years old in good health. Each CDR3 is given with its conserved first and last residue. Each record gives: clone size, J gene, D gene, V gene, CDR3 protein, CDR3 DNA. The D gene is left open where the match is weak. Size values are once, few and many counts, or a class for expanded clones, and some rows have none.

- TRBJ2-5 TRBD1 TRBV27 CASSHRTGKETQYF TGTGCCAGCAGTCACCGGACAGGGAAAGAGACCCAGTACTTC
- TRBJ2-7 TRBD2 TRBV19 CASSSRQGLTYEQYF TGTGCCAGTAGTTCGAGGCAGGGACTAACCTACGAGCAGTACTTC
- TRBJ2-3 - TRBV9 CASSVGPLGDTQYF TGTGCCAGCAGCGTAGGGCCTCTAGGAGATACGCAGTATTTT
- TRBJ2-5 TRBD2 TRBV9 CASSVATGTSGRQETQYF TGTGCCAGCAGCGTAGCTACTGGGACTAGCGGGCGCCAAGAGACCCAGTACTTC
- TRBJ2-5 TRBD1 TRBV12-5 CASGTGTGGSETQYF TGTGCTAGTGGCACCGGGACAGGGGGGTCAGAGACCCAGTACTTC
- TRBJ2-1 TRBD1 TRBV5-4 CASSFDRGSYNEQFF TGTGCCAGCAGCTTTGACAGGGGAAGCTACAATGAGCAGTTCTTC
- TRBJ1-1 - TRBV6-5 CASSPGALGNTEAFF TGTGCCAGCAGCCCGGGGGCTCTGGGGAACACTGAAGCTTTCTTT
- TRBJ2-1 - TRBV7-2 CASTSSLYNEQFF TGTGCCAGCACCTCGTCGCTCTACAATGAGCAGTTCTTC
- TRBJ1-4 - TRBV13 CASSLRRLGTTNEKLFF TGTGCCAGCAGCTTAAGGAGGTTGGGTACAACTAATGAAAAACTGTTTTTT
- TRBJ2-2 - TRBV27 CASSLSGSTGELFF TGTGCCAGCAGTTTATCAGGCAGCACCGGGGAGCTGTTTTTT
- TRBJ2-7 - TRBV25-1 CASSLGPPGSRGYEQYF TGTGCCAGCAGTTTAGGGCCACCGGGAAGTAGGGGCTACGAGCAGTACTTC
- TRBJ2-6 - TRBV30 CAWSVTGRISGANVLTF TGTGCCTGGAGTGTAACGGGACGAATCTCTGGGGCCAACGTCCTGACTTTC
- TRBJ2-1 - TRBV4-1 CASSRMLVAEQFF TGCGCCAGCAGCCGCATGCTAGTAGCTGAGCAGTTCTTC
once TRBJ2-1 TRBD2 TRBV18 CASSLGEGLTQFF TGTGCCAGCTCACTAGGGGAGGGCTTAACGCAGTTCTTC
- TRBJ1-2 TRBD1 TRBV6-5 CASSPYGGQGSGYTF TGTGCCAGCAGTCCCTACGGGGGACAGGGCAGTGGCTACACCTTC
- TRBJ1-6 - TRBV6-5 CASSRGGARGSPLHF TGTGCCAGCAGCCGAGGAGGGGCGCGGGGTTCACCCCTCCACTTT
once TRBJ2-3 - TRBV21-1 CASSDRDQRPAQYF TGTGCCAGCAGCGACCGGGACCAACGCCCTGCGCAGTATTTT
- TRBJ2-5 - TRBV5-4 CASSLVGEVGETQYF TGTGCCAGCAGCTTGGTAGGGGAGGTGGGAGAGACCCAGTACTTC
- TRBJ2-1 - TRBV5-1 CASSLTNNEQFF TGCGCCAGCAGCTTGACTAACAATGAGCAGTTCTTC
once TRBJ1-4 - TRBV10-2 CASSSATTNEKLFF TGCGCCAGCAGTTCAGCAACAACTAATGAAAAACTGTTTTTT
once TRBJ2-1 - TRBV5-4 CASSSLRDSYNEQFF TGTGCCAGCAGCTCCCTTCGGGACTCCTACAATGAGCAGTTCTTC
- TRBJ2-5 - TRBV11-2 CASSLDGIGETQYF TGTGCCAGCAGCTTAGATGGAATAGGGGAGACCCAGTACTTC
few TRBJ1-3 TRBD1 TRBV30 CAWRSRGDTIYF TGTGCCTGGAGAAGCAGGGGGGACACCATATATTTT
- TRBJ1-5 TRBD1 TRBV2 CASKGTGGNQPQHF TGTGCCAGCAAGGGGACAGGGGGCAATCAGCCCCAGCATTTT
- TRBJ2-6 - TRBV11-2 CASSPDRLRANVLTF TGTGCCAGCAGCCCAGACAGGTTAAGGGCCAACGTCCTGACTTTC
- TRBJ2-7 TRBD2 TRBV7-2 CASSFSGVSSYEQYF TGTGCCAGCAGCTTTAGCGGGGTCAGCTCCTACGAGCAGTACTTC
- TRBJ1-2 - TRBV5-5 CASSSRHLNYGYTF TGTGCCAGCAGCTCACGACACCTAAACTATGGCTACACCTTC
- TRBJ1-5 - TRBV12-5 CASGLVLWTVTYSNQPQHF TGTGCTAGTGGTTTGGTACTATGGACCGTAACTTATAGCAATCAGCCCCAGCATTTT
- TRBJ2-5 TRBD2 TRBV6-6 CASRGGGASETQYF TGTGCCAGCCGAGGCGGGGGGGCAAGTGAGACCCAGTACTTC
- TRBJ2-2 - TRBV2 CASSPQGNTGELFF TGTGCCAGCAGTCCACAGGGGAACACCGGGGAGCTGTTTTTT
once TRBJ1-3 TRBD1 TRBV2 CASSTGGTGNTIYF TGTGCCAGCAGCACAGGGGGTACGGGAAACACCATATATTTT
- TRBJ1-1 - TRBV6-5 CASSYGQGTEAFF TGTGCCAGCAGTTATGGGCAGGGCACTGAAGCTTTCTTT
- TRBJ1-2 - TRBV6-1 CASSPGNSNYGYTF TGTGCCAGCAGTCCAGGGAATTCAAACTATGGCTACACCTTC
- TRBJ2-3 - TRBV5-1 CASSPRKPGGTDTQYF TGCGCCAGCAGCCCCCGGAAGCCGGGGGGCACAGATACGCAGTATTTT
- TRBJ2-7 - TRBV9 CASSVGGRGAPVEQYF TGTGCCAGCAGCGTAGGGGGACGCGGCGCGCCCGTCGAGCAGTACTTC
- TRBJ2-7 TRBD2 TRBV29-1 CSAGLGSEQYF TGCAGCGCGGGACTAGGGAGCGAGCAGTACTTC
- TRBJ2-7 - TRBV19 CASSGTGATYEQYF TGTGCCAGTAGTGGAACGGGAGCAACCTACGAGCAGTACTTC
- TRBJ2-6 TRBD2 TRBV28 CASSTPGLAGGNSGANVLTF TGTGCCAGCAGTACTCCGGGACTAGCGGGGGGTAACTCTGGGGCCAACGTCCTGACTTTC
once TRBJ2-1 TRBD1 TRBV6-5 CASSPTGYEQFF TGTGCCAGCAGTCCGACAGGGTATGAGCAGTTCTTC
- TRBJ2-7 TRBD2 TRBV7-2 CASSFGTSGVEQYF TGTGCCAGCAGCTTCGGGACTAGCGGGGTGGAGCAGTACTTC
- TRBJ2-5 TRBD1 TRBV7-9 CASEQKKRRDRGQETQYF TGTGCCAGCGAGCAGAAGAAGCGTCGGGACAGGGGCCAAGAGACCCAGTACTTC